What follows are 23 T cell receptor beta chains derived from one specimen sequenced in a study of T cell responses to AZD1222 COVID-19 vaccine. Assay: immunoSEQ multiplex PCR; the TCRdb copy retains only in-frame clones and omits some. The sample records about 50,000 clones, around 85% being singletons. Sample: peripheral blood, taken on day 0 of MenACWY control vaccination. These receptors all stem from an adult in good health.

The V call is TRBV27, the J call TRBJ1-1, with 7 nucleotides matching TRBD1. Trimming removed 5 bases from V and 5 bases from J; junction bases left unmatched: 11. This CDR3 has 15 amino acids. From germline, CDR1 is MNHEY and CDR2 SMNVEV (reference sequence). The CDR3 reads CASSPPTGRRTEAFF. DNA for the CDR3: TGTGCCAGCAGTCCTCCGACAGGGAGGCGAACTGAAGCTTTCTTT.

This clone was recorded only once. The chain carries TRBV6-2 or TRBV6-3 and TRBJ2-3; 8 nucleotides match TRBD2. This CDR3 is built from 17 residues. The germline gives CDR1 MNHEY, CDR2 SVGEGT. V lost 0 bases, J lost 0 bases, and 5 bases stayed unmatched. CDR3 DNA sequence: TGTGCCAGCAGTTACTCGACTGAGCGGGAGAGCACAGATACGCAGTATTTT. The encoded protein is CASSYSTERESTDTQYF.

This chain's CDR3 is CASSQDEFQGMGEQFF. The CDR3 DNA follows: TGCGCCAGCAGCCAAGATGAGTTTCAGGGTATGGGGGAGCAGTTCTTC. J is TRBJ2-1 and V is TRBV4-3; TRBD1 might be the D (5 bases). The CDR3 runs 16 residues. The germline V gene encodes CDR1 LGHNA and CDR2 YSLEER. V shed 0 bases and J shed 10 bases, with 19 bases lying between them.

The rearrangement joins TRBV4-3 to TRBJ2-3; TRBD1 agrees at 7 bases. Trimming took 0 bases from V and 6 from J; bases not matched to a gene: 6. Germline CDR1 is LGHNA and CDR2 is YSLEER. The CDR3 is made up of 15 amino acids. Here the CDR3 DNA reads TGCGCCAGCAGCCAAGACCGGGACAGACGGGATACGCAGTATTTT. Translated, it gives CASSQDRDRRDTQYF.

This chain joins TRBV7-2 and TRBJ2-5; either TRBD1 or TRBD2 may fit D (5 bases each). The length of the CDR3 is 14 residues. Germline V gene sequence: CDR1 SGHTA, CDR2 FQGNSA. Between the trimmed V and J ends, which lost 5 bases and 1 base, there was a span of 11 bases. CDR3 sequence (DNA): TGTGCCAGCAGCCCGATGGGGGTCCAAGAGACCCAGTACTTC. Translation: CASSPMGVQETQYF.

V gene TRBV6-5 combines with J gene TRBJ1-5; no definite D call. Deletions cut 10 bases from V and 2 bases from J, with 18 bases between. CDR3 length equals 15 residues. CDR1 is MNHEY, CDR2 SVGAGI, per germline. The CDR3 DNA follows: TGTGCCACCTCCCGGGGAAGAGAGCGCAATCAGCCCCAGCATTTT. Its protein is CATSRGRERNQPQHF.

The rearrangement uses TRBV7-9 and TRBJ2-1; TRBD2 aligns across 10 bases. The trim removed 0 bases at V and 7 bases at J, leaving 12 bases unmatched. CDR1 and CDR2 (germline): SEHNR, FQNEAQ (reference sequence). CDR3 length: 18 residues. CDR3 in amino acids: CASSLASRASGRSNEQFF. The CDR3 nucleotides are TGTGCCAGCAGCTTAGCGTCGCGGGCTAGCGGGAGATCAAATGAGCAGTTCTTC.

The J gene is TRBJ2-7, the V gene TRBV28, with TRBD2 matching 8 bases. J was trimmed by 1 base and V by 6 bases; bases with no gene match: 14. Germline-derived CDR1 and CDR2 are MDHEN and SYDVKM. This CDR3 has 17 amino acids. CDR3 bases: TGTGCCAGCAGCCCCCCCTTGGGAGCGGGAGAGTCCTACGAGCAGTACTTC. Its translation is CASSPPLGAGESYEQYF.

V and J are TRBV24-1 and TRBJ2-3; possible D gene TRBD2, 5 bases. V gave up 4 bases and J gave up 2 bases, with 15 bases separating them. CDR1 and CDR2 (germline): KGHDR, SFDVKD. The CDR3 is 16 amino acids. The CDR3 reads CATSDRDATITDTQYF. Here the CDR3 DNA reads TGTGCCACCAGTGACCGGGATGCAACCATCACAGATACGCAGTATTTT.

The genes are TRBV6-5 and TRBJ2-1; D remains ambiguous. The CDR3 runs to 14 residues. Deletions cut 7 bases from V and 8 bases from J, with 18 bases between. CDR1 is MNHEY and CDR2 is SVGAGI in the germline V gene. CDR3 residues: CASISYKMAHEQFF. The CDR3 coding sequence is TGTGCCAGCATTAGCTATAAGATGGCGCATGAGCAGTTCTTC.

The chain combines TRBV25-1 with TRBJ2-1, with TRBD2 matching over 14 bases. Germline V gives CDR1 MGHDK, CDR2 SYGVNS. With 5 bases clipped from V and 9 bases from J, the junction kept 9 bases outside the gene matches. The CDR3 contains 16 residues. The CDR3 DNA is TGTGCCAGCAGTCCACCTGGGACTAGCGGGAGTTTTGAGCAGTTCTTC. Its translation: CASSPPGTSGSFEQFF.

The chain has TRBV28 and TRBJ1-6, with TRBD1 as a possible D gene (6 bases). The V end lost 3 bases, the J end lost 7 bases, and 13 bases lay between the germline ends. Germline loops: CDR1 MDHEN, CDR2 SYDVKM. The CDR3 is made up of 15 amino acids. CDR3 region: CASSFAGVGNSPLHF. The CDR3 nucleotides read TGTGCCAGCAGTTTTGCAGGGGTCGGGAATTCACCCCTCCACTTT.

This clone has a handful of counts. This chain uses TRBV6-6 with TRBJ1-5; unclear D gene. The CDR3 is made up of 13 amino acids. V gave up 6 bases and J gave up 1 base, with 7 bases separating them. Germline-derived CDR1 and CDR2 are MNHNY and SVGAGI (reference sequence). The CDR3 DNA follows: TGTGCCAGCAGGGGGTACAGCAATCAGCCCCAGCATTTT. It yields the protein CASRGYSNQPQHF.

The chain is built from TRBV11-3 and TRBJ2-2; D is uncertain. The germline CDR1 and CDR2 sequences are SGHNT and YENEEA. The length of the CDR3 is 12 residues. V lost 4 bases, J lost 6 bases, and 6 bases lay in between. CDR3 nucleotide sequence: TGTGCCAGCAGCTCAATCTCCGGGGAGCTGTTTTTT. It specifies CASSSISGELFF.

The J gene is TRBJ2-1, the V gene TRBV6-2 or TRBV6-3; TRBD2 matches 12 bases. Germline CDR1 is MNHEY and CDR2 is SVGEGT. V trimming: 0 bases; J trimming: 4 bases; junction bases outside the gene matches: 1. The CDR3 is 16 amino acids. The CDR3 coding sequence is TGTGCCAGCAGTTACTCCGGGACTAGCGGGTACAATGAGCAGTTCTTC. This gives the protein CASSYSGTSGYNEQFF.

V and J are TRBV7-9 and TRBJ1-3, with 8 bases fitting TRBD1. V trimming: 3 bases; J trimming: 2 bases; junction bases outside the gene matches: 0. The CDR3 extends over 14 amino acids. From germline, CDR1 is SEHNR and CDR2 FQNEAQ (reference sequence). This CDR3 reads CASSLTGAGNTIYF. CDR3 nucleotides: TGTGCCAGCAGCTTGACAGGGGCTGGAAACACCATATATTTT.

The chain carries TRBV2 and TRBJ1-6; D is unclear. V lost 4 bases and J 4 bases, leaving 11 bases between the germline ends. The CDR3 runs 15 residues. The V gene's germline CDR1 is SNHLY and CDR2 FYNNEI. The CDR3 loop reads CASSVGRAYNSPLHF. As DNA, the CDR3 is TGTGCCAGCAGTGTTGGAAGGGCTTATAATTCACCCCTCCACTTT.

The gene calls are TRBV30 and TRBJ2-7; D is unclear. Trimming took 0 bases from V and 0 from J, leaving 6 bases between them. The CDR3 has 13 amino acids. Germline V gene sequence: CDR1 GTSNPN, CDR2 SVGIG (reference sequence). The CDR3 sequence is CAWSVDSSYEQYF. Here the CDR3 DNA reads TGTGCCTGGAGTGTAGATAGCTCCTACGAGCAGTACTTC.

The gene calls are TRBV19 and TRBJ1-1, with 8 bases lining up with TRBD1. Trimming took 5 bases from V and 6 from J; bases not matched to a gene: 5. The CDR3 is 13 residues long. The germline V gene has CDR1 LNHDA and CDR2 SQIVND (reference sequence). CDR3 sequence (DNA): TGTGCCAGTAGTGGGGACAGGACGGCTGAAGCTTTCTTT. It translates to CASSGDRTAEAFF.

The V and J genes are TRBV4-3 and TRBJ2-2, with unresolved D. Per germline, CDR1 LGHNA and CDR2 YSLEER. The CDR3 contains 17 residues. V shed 0 bases and J shed 4 bases, with 15 bases lying between them. The CDR3 nucleotides are TGCGCCAGCAGCCAAGAAGTTAGCCAAGGAAGCACCGGGGAGCTGTTTTTT. Amino acids: CASSQEVSQGSTGELFF.

CDR3 sequence (DNA): TGCGCCAGCAGCCGCATTGTACAACCGGGACAGCCCTCCTACAATGAGCAGTTCTTC. It is translated as CASSRIVQPGQPSYNEQFF. The gene calls are TRBV4-1 and TRBJ2-1, with 7 bases matching TRBD1. V dropped 4 bases and J dropped 0; count of bases not matched to a gene: 15. CDR3 length: 19 amino acids. The germline gives CDR1 MGHRA, CDR2 YSYEKL.

The V gene is TRBV6-4, the J gene TRBJ1-2; perhaps TRBD1 as D (5 bases). Looked up from germline, CDR1 is MRHNA and CDR2 is SNTAGT. Trimming pared 10 bases from V and 2 bases from J, leaving 20 bases between. The length of the CDR3 is 15 residues. The CDR3: CATRLGSSGNYGYTF. CDR3 sequence (DNA): TGTGCCACCCGGTTGGGGAGCTCAGGGAACTATGGCTACACCTTC.

The V gene is TRBV29-1, the J gene TRBJ2-1, with 7 bases lining up with TRBD1. J was trimmed by 0 bases and V by 3 bases; bases with no gene match: 8. Germline V gives CDR1 SQVTM, CDR2 ANQGSEA. There are 16 residues in the CDR3. The CDR3 loop is CSVDRQGGLSYNEQFF. CDR3 DNA sequence: TGCAGCGTTGATCGACAGGGTGGTCTCTCCTACAATGAGCAGTTCTTC.